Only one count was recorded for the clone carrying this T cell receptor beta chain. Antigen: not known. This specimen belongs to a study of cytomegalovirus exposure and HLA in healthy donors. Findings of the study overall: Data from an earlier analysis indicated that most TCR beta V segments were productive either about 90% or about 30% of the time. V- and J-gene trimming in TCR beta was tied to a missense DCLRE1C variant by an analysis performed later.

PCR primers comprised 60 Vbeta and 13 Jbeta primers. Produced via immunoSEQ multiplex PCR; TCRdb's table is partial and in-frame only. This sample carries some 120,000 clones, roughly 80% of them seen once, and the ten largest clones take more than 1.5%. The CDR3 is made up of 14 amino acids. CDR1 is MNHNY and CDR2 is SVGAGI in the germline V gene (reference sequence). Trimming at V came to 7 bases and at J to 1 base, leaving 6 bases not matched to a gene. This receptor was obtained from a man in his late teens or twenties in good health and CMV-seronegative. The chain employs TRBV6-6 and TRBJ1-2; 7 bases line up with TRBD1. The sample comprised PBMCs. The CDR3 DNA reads TGTGCCAGCACCCGACAGGGAGGTAACTATGGCTACACCTTC. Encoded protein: CASTRQGGNYGYTF.